Following are 6 T cell receptor beta chains from one sample sequenced in a study of T cells in Graves' hyperthyroidism and ophthalmopathy. Amplification targeted TCR beta CDR3 regions from RNA transcripts. The primer set for the first-round RT-PCR of the TCR CDR3 was HTBI. A single record per CDR3 protein comes from TCRdb applying MiXCR to the multiplex PCR reads. The sample holds approximately 500,000 distinct CDR3 sequences, under 60% seen once. The specimen sequenced was peripheral blood or thyroid tissue (not recorded which). These receptors were obtained from a woman between 18 and 29 years old with Graves' hyperthyroidism.

This clonotype was observed a single time. The V call is TRBV24-1, the J call TRBJ1-2; tentative D call: TRBD1 (6 bases). V lost 1 base and J lost 5, with 10 bases in between. The length of the CDR3 is 14 residues. Germline V gene lookup returns CDR1 KGHDR and CDR2 SFDVKD. This chain's CDR3 is CATSDFRQAYGYTF. CDR3 coding DNA: TGTGCCACCAGTGATTTCCGACAGGCATATGGCTACACCTTC.

The V gene is TRBV7-2, the J gene TRBJ1-1; TRBD1 agrees at 7 bases. The germline V gene encodes CDR1 SGHTA and CDR2 FQGNSA. CDR3 length: 19 residues. V shed 3 bases, J shed 1 base, and the junction held 17 bases outside the gene matches. Here the CDR3 reads CASSFTGEQVSFGNTEAFF. CDR3 DNA: TGTGCCAGCAGCTTCACAGGGGAACAGGTATCATTTGGGAACACTGAAGCTTTCTTT.

The sample holds many counts of this clonotype. The DNA for the CDR3 is TGTGCCAGCAGCCGCGGGGTCCAAGAGACCCAGTACTTC. Translation gives CASSRGVQETQYF. The genes are TRBV7-2 and TRBJ2-5; a weak D match, TRBD2 (6 bases). The germline V gene encodes CDR1 SGHTA and CDR2 FQGNSA. This CDR3 is built from 13 residues. Trimming cost V 5 bases and J 1 base, with 8 bases left between them.

This clonotype was detected only a few times. The rearrangement joins TRBV19 to TRBJ1-1, with D unclear. Per the germline V gene, CDR1 is LNHDA and CDR2 is SQIVND (reference sequence). The CDR3 consists of 12 residues. This CDR3 reads CAREGGDTEAFF. DNA of the CDR3: TGTGCTAGGGAGGGAGGCGACACTGAAGCTTTCTTT.

Here the CDR3 DNA reads TGTGCCAGCAGTTTAAGGCCCGGACAGCTCTCCTACGAGCAGTACTTC. Residues: CASSLRPGQLSYEQYF. This chain joins TRBV12-3 or TRBV12-4 and TRBJ2-7; tentative D call: TRBD1 (6 bases). V was clipped by 2 bases and J by 0 bases, with 14 bases between them. This CDR3 contains 16 residues.

About this clonotype: The conserved final phenylalanine or tryptophan is absent from the CDR3, which likely points to a read error. The CDR3 DNA reads TGTGCCAGTAGTCAATACTCTGGGGCCAACGCCCTGACTTCC. Encoded protein: CASSQYSGANALTS. The chain uses TRBV19 and TRBJ2-6; perhaps TRBD1 as D (5 bases). CDR1 is LNHDA, CDR2 SQIVND, per germline (reference sequence). This CDR3 comprises 14 residues.